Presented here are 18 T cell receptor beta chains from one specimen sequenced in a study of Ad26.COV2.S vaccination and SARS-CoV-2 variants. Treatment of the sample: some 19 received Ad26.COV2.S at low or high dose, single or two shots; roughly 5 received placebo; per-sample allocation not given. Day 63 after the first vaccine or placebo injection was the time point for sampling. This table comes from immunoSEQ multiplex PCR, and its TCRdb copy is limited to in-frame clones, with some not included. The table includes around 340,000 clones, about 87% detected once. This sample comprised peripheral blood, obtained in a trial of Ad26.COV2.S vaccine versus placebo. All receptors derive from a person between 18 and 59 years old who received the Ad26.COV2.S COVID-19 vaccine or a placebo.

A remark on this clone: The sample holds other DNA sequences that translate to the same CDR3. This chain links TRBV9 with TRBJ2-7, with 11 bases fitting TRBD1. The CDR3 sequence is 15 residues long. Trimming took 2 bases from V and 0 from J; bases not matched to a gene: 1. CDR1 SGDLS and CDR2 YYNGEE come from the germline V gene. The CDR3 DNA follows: TGTGCCAGCAGCGTCGGACAGGGGGCCTCCTACGAGCAGTACTTC. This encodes CASSVGQGASYEQYF.

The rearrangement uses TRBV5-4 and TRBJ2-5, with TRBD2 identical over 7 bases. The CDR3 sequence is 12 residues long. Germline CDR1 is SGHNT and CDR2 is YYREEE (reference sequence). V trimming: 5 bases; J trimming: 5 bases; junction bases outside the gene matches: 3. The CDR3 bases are TGTGCCAGCAGTCGGGAGGCGGAGACCCAGTACTTC. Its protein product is CASSREAETQYF.

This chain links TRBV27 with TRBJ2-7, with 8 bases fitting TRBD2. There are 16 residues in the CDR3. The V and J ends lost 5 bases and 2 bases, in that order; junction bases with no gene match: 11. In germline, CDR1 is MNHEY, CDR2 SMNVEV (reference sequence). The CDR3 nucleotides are TGTGCCAGCAGTCCCCCGGGAGGGAGCAAGACCTACGAGCAGTACTTC. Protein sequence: CASSPPGGSKTYEQYF.

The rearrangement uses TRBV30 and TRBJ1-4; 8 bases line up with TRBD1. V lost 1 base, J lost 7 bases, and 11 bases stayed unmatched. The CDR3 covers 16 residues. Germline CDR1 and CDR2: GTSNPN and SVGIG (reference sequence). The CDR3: CAWSAAQGAAGEKLFF. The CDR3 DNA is TGTGCCTGGAGTGCAGCCCAGGGGGCAGCGGGTGAAAAACTGTTTTTT.

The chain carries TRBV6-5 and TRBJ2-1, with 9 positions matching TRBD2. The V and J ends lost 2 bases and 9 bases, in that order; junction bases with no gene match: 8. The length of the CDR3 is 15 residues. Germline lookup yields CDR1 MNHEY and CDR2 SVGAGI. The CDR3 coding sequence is TGTGCCAGCAGTTACATGGTAGCGGGAGACCGTGAGCAGTTCTTC. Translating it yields CASSYMVAGDREQFF.

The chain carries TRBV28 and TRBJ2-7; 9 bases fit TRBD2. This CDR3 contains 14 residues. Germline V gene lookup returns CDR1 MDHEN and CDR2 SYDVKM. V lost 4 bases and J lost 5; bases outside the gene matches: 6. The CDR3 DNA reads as TGTGCCAGCAGTTCCGGGACTAGCTACCACGAGCAGTACTTC. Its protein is CASSSGTSYHEQYF.

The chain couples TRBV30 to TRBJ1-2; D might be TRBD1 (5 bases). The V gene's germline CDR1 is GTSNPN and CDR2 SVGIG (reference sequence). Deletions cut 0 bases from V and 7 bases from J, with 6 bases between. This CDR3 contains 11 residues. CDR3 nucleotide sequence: TGTGCCTGGAGTGTTGGGGGTGGCTACACCTTC. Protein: CAWSVGGGYTF.

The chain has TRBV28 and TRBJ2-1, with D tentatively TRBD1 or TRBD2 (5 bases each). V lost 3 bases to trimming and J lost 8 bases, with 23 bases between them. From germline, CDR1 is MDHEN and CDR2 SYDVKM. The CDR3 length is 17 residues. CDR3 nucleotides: TGTGCCAGCAGTTTCTTGTCTGGGGACGAAATGTGGGATGAGCAGTTCTTC. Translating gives CASSFLSGDEMWDEQFF.

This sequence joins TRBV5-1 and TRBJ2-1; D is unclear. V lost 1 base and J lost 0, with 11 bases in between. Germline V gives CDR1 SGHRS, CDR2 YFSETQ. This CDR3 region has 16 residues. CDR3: CASSLMTRSSYNEQFF. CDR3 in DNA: TGCGCCAGCAGCTTGATGACACGGAGCTCCTACAATGAGCAGTTCTTC.

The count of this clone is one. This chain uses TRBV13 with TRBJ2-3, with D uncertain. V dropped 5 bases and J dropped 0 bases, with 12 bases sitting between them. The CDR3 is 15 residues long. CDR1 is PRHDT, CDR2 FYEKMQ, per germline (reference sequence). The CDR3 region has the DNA TGTGCCAGCAGCCCCGACCTGTCTAGCACAGATACGCAGTATTTT. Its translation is CASSPDLSSTDTQYF.

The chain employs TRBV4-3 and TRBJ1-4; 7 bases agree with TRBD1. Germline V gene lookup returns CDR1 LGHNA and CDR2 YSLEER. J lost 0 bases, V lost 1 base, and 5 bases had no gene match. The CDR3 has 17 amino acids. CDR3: CASSQGQGLATNEKLFF. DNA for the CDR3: TGCGCCAGCAGCCAAGGACAGGGCTTAGCAACTAATGAAAAACTGTTTTTT.

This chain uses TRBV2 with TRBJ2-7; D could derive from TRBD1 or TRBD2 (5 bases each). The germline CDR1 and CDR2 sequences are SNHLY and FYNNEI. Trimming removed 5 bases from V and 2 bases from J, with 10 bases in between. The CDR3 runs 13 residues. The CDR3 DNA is TGTGCCAGCAGTATAGGGACCACCTACGAGCAGTACTTC. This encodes CASSIGTTYEQYF.

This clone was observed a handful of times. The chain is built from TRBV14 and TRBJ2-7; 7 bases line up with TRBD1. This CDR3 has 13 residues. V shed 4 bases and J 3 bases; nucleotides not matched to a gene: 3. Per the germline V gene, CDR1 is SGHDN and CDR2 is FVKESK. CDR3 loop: CASSRAGGYEQYF. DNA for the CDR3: TGTGCCAGCAGCCGGGCAGGGGGCTACGAGCAGTACTTC.

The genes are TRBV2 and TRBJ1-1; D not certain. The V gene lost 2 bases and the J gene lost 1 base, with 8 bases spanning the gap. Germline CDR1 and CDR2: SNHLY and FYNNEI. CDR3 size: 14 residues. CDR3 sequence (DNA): TGTGCCAGCAGTGAACGCCTCACGAACACTGAAGCTTTCTTT. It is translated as CASSERLTNTEAFF.

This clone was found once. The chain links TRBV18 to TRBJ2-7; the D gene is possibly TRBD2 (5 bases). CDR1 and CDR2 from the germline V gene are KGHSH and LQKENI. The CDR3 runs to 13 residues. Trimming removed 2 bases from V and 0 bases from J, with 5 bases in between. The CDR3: CASSPGSSYEQYF. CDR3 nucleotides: TGTGCCAGCTCACCAGGGAGCTCCTACGAGCAGTACTTC.

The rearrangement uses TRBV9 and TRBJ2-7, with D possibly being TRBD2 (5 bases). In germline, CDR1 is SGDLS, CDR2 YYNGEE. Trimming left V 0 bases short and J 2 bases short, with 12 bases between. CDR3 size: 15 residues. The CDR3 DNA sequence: TGTGCCAGCAGCGTAGGACCCGGGAACACCTACGAGCAGTACTTC. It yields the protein CASSVGPGNTYEQYF.

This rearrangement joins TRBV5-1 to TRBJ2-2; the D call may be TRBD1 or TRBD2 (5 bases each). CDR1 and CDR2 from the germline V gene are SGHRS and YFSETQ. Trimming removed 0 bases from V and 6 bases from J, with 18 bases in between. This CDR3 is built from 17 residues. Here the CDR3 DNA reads TGCGCCAGCAGCTTGGGACGGGACGCCCTATCACCCGGGGAGCTGTTTTTT. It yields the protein CASSLGRDALSPGELFF.

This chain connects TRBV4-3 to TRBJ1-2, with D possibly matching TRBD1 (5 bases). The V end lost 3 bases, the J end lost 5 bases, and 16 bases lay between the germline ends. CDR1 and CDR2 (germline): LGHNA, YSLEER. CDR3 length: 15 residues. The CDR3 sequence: CASSQDQTVSYGYTF. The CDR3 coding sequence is TGCGCCAGCAGCCAGGACCAGACAGTTTCGTATGGCTACACCTTC.